The clone carrying this TCR beta chain turned up a few times. What it binds is unknown. CDR1 SEHNR and CDR2 FQNEAQ come from the germline V gene (reference sequence). V lost 2 bases and J 8 bases, leaving 12 bases between the germline ends. The CDR3 is 14 residues long. These data originate in a study of post-analysis software for immune sequencing data. TCR beta cDNA libraries had unique molecular identifiers. From the PCR reads, TCRdb called clonotypes with MiXCR, one entry per CDR3 protein. The sample records roughly 600,000 distinct CDR3 sequences, about 40% being singletons. Study conclusions and caveats: When patients were compared with controls, about 5 TRBV segments were more frequent, TRBV5-6, TRBV5-1 and TRBV20-1 among them.

The receptor comes from a girl aged 10 to 17 with multiple sclerosis. The rearrangement links TRBV7-9 to TRBJ1-4; D unclear. Sequences were obtained from blood. The CDR3: CASSLSIVREKLFF. The DNA of the CDR3 is TGTGCCAGCAGCTTATCTATAGTCCGGGAAAAACTGTTTTTT.